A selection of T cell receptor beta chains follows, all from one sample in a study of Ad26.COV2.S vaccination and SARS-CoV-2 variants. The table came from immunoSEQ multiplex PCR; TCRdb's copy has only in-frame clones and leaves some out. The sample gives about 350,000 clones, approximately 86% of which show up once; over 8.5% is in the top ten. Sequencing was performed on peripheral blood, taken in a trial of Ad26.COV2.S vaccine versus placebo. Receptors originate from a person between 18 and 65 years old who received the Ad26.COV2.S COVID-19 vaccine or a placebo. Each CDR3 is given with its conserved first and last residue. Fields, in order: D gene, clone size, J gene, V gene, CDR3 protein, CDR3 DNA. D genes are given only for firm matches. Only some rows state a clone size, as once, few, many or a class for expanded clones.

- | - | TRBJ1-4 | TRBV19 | CASSIGPERQRWTGNEKLFF | TGTGCCAGTAGTATAGGCCCCGAAAGGCAACGCTGGACGGGCAATGAAAAACTGTTTTTT
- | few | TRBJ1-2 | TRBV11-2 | CASSLMGGGYGYTF | TGTGCCAGCAGCTTAATGGGCGGAGGCTATGGCTACACCTTC
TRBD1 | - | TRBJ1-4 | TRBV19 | CASADRGRKTNEKLFF | TGTGCCAGTGCGGACAGGGGGAGAAAAACTAATGAAAAACTGTTTTTT
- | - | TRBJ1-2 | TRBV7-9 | CASSLAGNYGYTF | TGTGCCAGCAGCCTGGCCGGTAACTATGGCTACACCTTC
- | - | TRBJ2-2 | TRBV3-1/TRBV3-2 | CASSAPGRVTGELFF | TGTGCCAGCAGCGCGCCGGGACGCGTCACCGGGGAGCTGTTTTTT
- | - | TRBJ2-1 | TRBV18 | CASSPSSSNEQFF | TGTGCCAGCTCACCATCCAGCTCGAATGAGCAGTTCTTC
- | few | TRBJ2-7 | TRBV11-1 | CASSLALARYAYEQYF | TGTGCCAGCAGCTTAGCTTTGGCTAGATATGCCTACGAGCAGTACTTC
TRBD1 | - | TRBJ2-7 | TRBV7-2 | CASSLWDRTFYEQYF | TGTGCCAGCAGCTTATGGGACAGAACTTTCTACGAGCAGTACTTC
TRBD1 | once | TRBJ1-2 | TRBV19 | CASTPTGVEGYTF | TGTGCCAGTACCCCGACAGGGGTGGAGGGCTACACCTTC
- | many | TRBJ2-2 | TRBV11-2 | CASSLGFWENTGELFF | TGTGCCAGCAGCTTGGGGTTCTGGGAAAACACCGGGGAGCTGTTTTTT
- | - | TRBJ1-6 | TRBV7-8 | CATRGYNSPLHF | TGTGCCACACGGGGATATAATTCACCCCTCCACTTT
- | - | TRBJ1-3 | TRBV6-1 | CASSEPILSGNTIYF | TGTGCCAGCAGTGAGCCGATACTCTCTGGAAACACCATATATTTT
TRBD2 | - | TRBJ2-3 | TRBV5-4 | CASSLAGGRDTQYF | TGTGCCAGCAGCCTAGCGGGAGGGCGGGATACGCAGTATTTT
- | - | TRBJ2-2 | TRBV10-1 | CASTGDTGELFF | TGCGCCAGCACAGGGGACACCGGGGAGCTGTTTTTT
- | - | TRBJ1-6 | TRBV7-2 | CASSLGGGRGSPLHF | TGTGCCAGCAGCTTAGGGGGGGGGCGCGGTTCACCCCTCCACTTT
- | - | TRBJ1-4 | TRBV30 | CAWRTGGGSNEKLFF | TGTGCCTGGAGGACCGGTGGAGGGTCTAATGAAAAACTGTTTTTT
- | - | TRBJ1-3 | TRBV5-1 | CASSLVESGNTIYF | TGCGCCAGCAGCTTGGTGGAATCTGGAAACACCATATATTTT
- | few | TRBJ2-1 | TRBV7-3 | CASSSSSSYNEQFF | TGTGCCAGCAGCTCATCTAGCTCCTACAATGAGCAGTTCTTC
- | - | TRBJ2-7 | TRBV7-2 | CASSINTGTLYEQYF | TGTGCCAGCAGCATAAACACCGGGACACTTTACGAGCAGTACTTC
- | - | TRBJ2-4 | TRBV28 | CASSPWAAKNIQYF | TGTGCCAGCAGTCCCTGGGCGGCCAAAAACATTCAGTACTTC
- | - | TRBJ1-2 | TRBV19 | CASRPFRDKIYGYTF | TGTGCCAGTAGGCCTTTCCGGGATAAAATTTATGGCTACACCTTC
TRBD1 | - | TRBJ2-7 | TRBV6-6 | CASKGGQGGEQYF | TGTGCCAGCAAAGGGGGACAGGGAGGCGAGCAGTACTTC
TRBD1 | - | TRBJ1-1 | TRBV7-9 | CASSLQGDTEAFF | TGTGCCAGCAGCTTACAGGGGGACACTGAAGCTTTCTTT
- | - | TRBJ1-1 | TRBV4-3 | CASRTRAALNTEAFF | TGCGCCAGCAGGACCCGGGCCGCCCTCAACACTGAAGCTTTCTTT
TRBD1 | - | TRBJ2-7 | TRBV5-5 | CASSSTGAYEQYF | TGTGCCAGCAGCTCAACAGGGGCATACGAGCAGTACTTC
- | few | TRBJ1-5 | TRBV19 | CASSNWQAKGLNQPQHF | TGTGCCAGTAGTAATTGGCAGGCTAAGGGACTCAATCAGCCCCAGCATTTT
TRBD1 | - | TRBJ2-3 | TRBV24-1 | CATSVFRDRDTDTQYF | TGTGCCACCAGTGTTTTCCGGGACAGGGACACAGATACGCAGTATTTT
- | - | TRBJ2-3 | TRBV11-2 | CASLGPTVSTDTQYF | TGTGCCAGCCTCGGGCCAACCGTTAGCACAGATACGCAGTATTTT
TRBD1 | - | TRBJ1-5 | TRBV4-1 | CASSQEGGQGARQPQHF | TGCGCCAGCAGCCAAGAAGGGGGACAGGGGGCTCGACAGCCCCAGCATTTT
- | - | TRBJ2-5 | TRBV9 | CASSRPRGGGETQYF | TGTGCCAGCAGCCGCCCTAGGGGGGGCGGTGAGACCCAGTACTTC
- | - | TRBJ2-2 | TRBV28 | CASSNHNPRVWELFF | TGTGCCAGCAGCAACCACAATCCTAGGGTTTGGGAGCTGTTTTTT
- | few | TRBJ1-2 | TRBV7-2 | CASSLGPGRNGYTF | TGTGCCAGCAGCTTAGGTCCAGGGAGAAATGGCTACACCTTC
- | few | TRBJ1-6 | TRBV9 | CASSASTARNSPLHF | TGTGCCAGCAGCGCCTCGACAGCGAGGAATTCACCCCTCCACTTT
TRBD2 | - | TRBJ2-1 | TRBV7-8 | CASSQAWRGRAYNEQFF | TGTGCCAGCAGCCAGGCGTGGCGGGGGAGGGCCTACAATGAGCAGTTCTTC
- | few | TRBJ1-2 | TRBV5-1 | CASSLDPGQLGYTF | TGCGCCAGCAGCTTGGACCCAGGCCAGCTCGGCTACACCTTC
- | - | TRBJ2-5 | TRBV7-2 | CASSAPKPGARETQYF | TGTGCCAGCAGCGCCCCCAAGCCGGGAGCGCGAGAGACCCAGTACTTC
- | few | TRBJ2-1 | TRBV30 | CAWMEGLWDEQFF | TGTGCCTGGATGGAGGGTTTATGGGATGAGCAGTTCTTC
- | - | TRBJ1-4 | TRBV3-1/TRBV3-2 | CRPRNEKLFF | TGTCGACCCCGGAATGAAAAACTGTTTTTT
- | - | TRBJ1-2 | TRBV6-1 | CASRELGLLLLNYGYTF | TGTGCCAGCAGGGAATTAGGGCTCCTCCTCCTTAACTATGGCTACACCTTC
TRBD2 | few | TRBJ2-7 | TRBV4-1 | CASSPPPGGLGYEQYF | TGCGCCAGCAGCCCCCCACCGGGGGGGCTGGGGTACGAGCAGTACTTC
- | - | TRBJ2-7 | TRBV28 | CASTGDRYEQYF | TGTGCCAGCACCGGGGATCGCTACGAGCAGTACTTC
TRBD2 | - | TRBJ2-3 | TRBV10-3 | CAISGGTSGRSFTDTQYF | TGTGCCATCAGTGGGGGGACTAGCGGGAGGAGCTTCACAGATACGCAGTATTTT
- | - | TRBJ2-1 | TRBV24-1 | CATSRRGAYNEQFF | TGTGCCACCAGTAGGAGGGGCGCTTACAATGAGCAGTTCTTC
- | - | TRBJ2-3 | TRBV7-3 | CASSLADTQYF | TGTGCCAGCAGCCTTGCAGATACGCAGTATTTT
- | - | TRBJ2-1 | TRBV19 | CASSIDNIQGEYNEQFF | TGTGCCAGTAGTATAGATAATATCCAGGGAGAATACAATGAGCAGTTCTTC
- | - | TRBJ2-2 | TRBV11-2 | CASSLSAGANGELFF | TGTGCCAGCAGCTTATCCGCCGGGGCCAACGGGGAGCTGTTTTTT
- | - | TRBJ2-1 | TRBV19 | CASRVRLLAPGNEQFF | TGTGCCAGTAGGGTTAGGTTGCTAGCTCCGGGGAATGAGCAGTTCTTC
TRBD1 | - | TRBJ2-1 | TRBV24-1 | CATSDPTQGDYNEQFF | TGTGCCACCAGTGATCCCACCCAGGGGGACTACAATGAGCAGTTCTTC
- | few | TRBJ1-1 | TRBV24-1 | CATIGTPEAFF | TGTGCCACCATAGGGACACCCGAAGCTTTCTTT
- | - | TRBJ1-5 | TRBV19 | CASSIEGVQPQHF | TGTGCCAGTAGTATAGAGGGGGTTCAGCCCCAGCATTTT